This entry concerns a single T cell receptor (beta chain). Its antigen is not identified. Employing constant-segment primers, 5'RACE generated TCR alpha and TCR beta cDNA libraries bearing sample barcodes and UMIs. TCRdb called the 5' RACE reads again in MiXCR, with one record for every CDR3 protein. The sample carries roughly 400,000 distinct CDR3 sequences, roughly 15% recorded once. This sample was taken from a study of T-cell memory formation after mild COVID-19. This CDR3 has 15 amino acids. V dropped 9 bases and J dropped 6; count of bases not matched to a gene: 13. Germline V CDR1 and CDR2: MNHNY, SVGAGI (reference sequence). The study, taken as a whole, reports: The study detected some responding clones in pre-infection memory, suggesting cross-reactive memory joined. For contracting clones, CD4+ ones sat mainly in CM and EM, CD8+ in EMRA.

This clonotype originated in a man between 18 and 29 years old who had mild COVID-19 (a few samples of this study predate the infection). Cell type and time point are not known. The specimen sequenced was PBMCs or a T cell subset sorted from them (not recorded which). This chain links TRBV6-6 with TRBJ2-1; 8 bases agree with TRBD2. The CDR3 loop reads CASRTSWGARNEQFF. CDR3 bases: TGTGCCAGTAGGACTAGCTGGGGGGCCCGCAATGAGCAGTTCTTC.